This T cell receptor (beta chain) was sequenced during a study of early T cells in non-severe SARS-CoV-2 infection. This CDR3 is 15 amino acids long. Between the trimmed V and J ends, which lost 4 bases and 1 base, there was a span of 11 bases. CDR1 MGHRA and CDR2 YSYEKL come from the germline V gene. One entry per CDR3 protein results from TCRdb running MiXCR on the 5' RACE reads. The repertoire holds about 52,000 distinct CDR3 sequences, with around 10% as singletons. This clonotype was found a few times. The sequence was obtained from an adult who was a healthcare worker with PCR-confirmed SARS-CoV-2 infection or an uninfected control (not recorded which). This chain connects TRBV4-1 to TRBJ2-4; a weak D match, TRBD2 (5 bases). Sequenced material: whole blood. In DNA, the CDR3 is TGCGCCAGCAGCCCCGGTTTAGCGGCCAAAAACATTCAGTACTTC. This sequence encodes CASSPGLAAKNIQYF.